The rows below give T cell receptor beta chains drawn from one sample of a study of Ad26.COV2.S vaccination and SARS-CoV-2 variants. Here immunoSEQ multiplex PCR was the method, and the copy in TCRdb shows in-frame clones only, minus some. The sample carries about 350,000 clones, 92% recorded once. The sequenced sample was peripheral blood, obtained after recovery from COVID-19. The source of these receptors is a human donor who had recovered from COVID-19. The conserved cysteine and the conserved F or W are not part of the CDR3 here. Each record gives: J gene, clone size, CDR3 length, V gene, D gene, CDR3 protein. A D gene is named only where the DNA matches it firmly. Expanded clones get a size class; other rows say once, few or many, or leave the size out.

TRBJ2-7 NA 11 TRBV10-2 NA ASSVQGSYEQY
TRBJ1-3 NA 14 TRBV5-8 NA ASSLAIVSSGNTIY
TRBJ2-5 NA 13 TRBV6-5 TRBD2 ASRPPSSGGETQY
TRBJ1-4 NA 13 TRBV15 TRBD1 ATSSEGTGYEKLF
TRBJ2-4 NA 15 TRBV27 NA ASSNPFRVGDKNIQY
TRBJ2-7 once 12 TRBV5-5 NA ASSLPMISYEQY
TRBJ2-7 NA 12 TRBV6-5 TRBD2 ASSYVIAGGLLD
TRBJ2-7 NA 11 TRBV5-1 NA ASSWDLTYEQY
TRBJ1-1 NA 14 TRBV3-1/TRBV3-2 NA ASSSSLQVYGAEAF
TRBJ2-7 NA 13 TRBV19 TRBD1 ASSLSGTGIHEQY
TRBJ2-1 NA 16 TRBV7-6 TRBD2 ASSLWTSEIDSYNEQF
TRBJ2-3 NA 14 TRBV7-2 NA ASSLGGRGGTDTQY
TRBJ2-3 NA 13 TRBV5-4 TRBD1 ASSKGQGWMDTQY
TRBJ2-2 NA 11 TRBV10-1 NA ATGTVNTGELF
TRBJ2-7 NA 14 TRBV7-9 NA ASSLPPRQGPYEQY
TRBJ1-5 NA 15 TRBV21-1 NA ASSTLTGDRGNQPQH
TRBJ1-4 NA 14 TRBV4-1 TRBD1 ASSPRPPGTGEKLF
TRBJ1-1 NA 12 TRBV3-1/TRBV3-2 NA ASSQELGEAEAF
TRBJ2-3 NA 12 TRBV27 TRBD2 ASFLGGPADTQY
TRBJ1-4 NA 11 TRBV9 TRBD1 ASSAGAGGQPT
TRBJ1-6 NA 13 TRBV25-1 TRBD1 ASSEGQGHNSPLH
TRBJ2-3 NA 13 TRBV7-3 TRBD2 ASSLLGAGTDTQY
TRBJ2-2 NA 14 TRBV13 NA ASSRRGHSNTGELF
TRBJ1-2 NA 13 TRBV2 NA ASSQSRGDRGGYT
TRBJ1-5 NA 13 TRBV27 NA ASSLRGGGGQPQH
TRBJ1-1 NA 12 TRBV10-1 TRBD1 ASSAKTGGTEAF
TRBJ1-1 NA 12 TRBV27 NA ASRLFLEYTEAF
TRBJ2-5 NA 12 TRBV4-1 NA ASSQDWGSETQY
TRBJ2-7 NA 13 TRBV28 NA ASSQGGVIVYEQY
TRBJ1-2 few 11 TRBV6-5 TRBD1 ASSEGQGRGYT
TRBJ2-1 NA 11 TRBV9 TRBD1 ASSVGATGGLV
TRBJ2-2 NA 11 TRBV27 NA ASSLVSSGELF
TRBJ2-1 NA 9 TRBV12-3/TRBV12-4 NA ASSLPGEQF
TRBJ2-2 NA 15 TRBV7-9 TRBD1 ASSSPNRGGNTGELF
TRBJ2-1 NA 14 TRBV7-3 TRBD2 ASSLSAGGYYNEQF
TRBJ2-3 NA 13 TRBV9 TRBD2 ASSELAGAADTQY
TRBJ2-7 NA 9 TRBV29-1 NA SVFQGYEQY
TRBJ2-7 NA 10 TRBV12-3/TRBV12-4 NA ASSLTGYEQY